The next 21 T cell receptor beta chains were all read from a single sample in a study of cytomegalovirus exposure and HLA in healthy donors. The PCR was carried out with 60 Vbeta primers and 13 Jbeta primers. Some clones are missing from TCRdb's copy, which holds only in-frame ones; the method was immunoSEQ multiplex PCR. The sample includes some 170,000 clones, about four fifths seen only once; the top ten take 1.5%. Sequenced sample: PBMCs. All receptors come from a girl aged 10 to 17 in good health and CMV-seropositive.

This clone was picked up a small number of times. The chain employs TRBV2 and TRBJ2-7, with TRBD2 identical over 10 bases. The germline V gene encodes CDR1 SNHLY and CDR2 FYNNEI. There are 14 residues in the CDR3. After removal of 6 bases from V and 6 bases from J, the junction contained 8 bases not matched to a gene. This CDR3 reads CASSLSGLAREQYF. The CDR3 DNA follows: TGTGCCAGCAGCCTCTCGGGACTAGCGCGCGAGCAGTACTTC.

This clone occurred once. The rearrangement links TRBV19 to TRBJ2-3, with a weak D call TRBD1 (5 bases). V was cut by 5 bases and J by 0 bases, with 9 bases left in between. This CDR3 contains 14 residues. Germline CDR1 and CDR2: LNHDA and SQIVND (reference sequence). DNA of the CDR3: TGTGCCAGTAGTCAGGGTCCTAGCACAGATACGCAGTATTTT. It is translated as CASSQGPSTDTQYF. The full variable domain, with the rest looked up from reference TRBV19 and TRBJ2-3, is DGGITQSPKYLFRKEGQNVTLSCEQNLNHDAMYWYRQDPGQGLRLIYYSQIVNDFQKGDIAEGYSVSREKKESFPLTVTSAQKNPTAFYLCASSQGPSTDTQYFGPGTRLTVL.

This sequence joins TRBV7-2 and TRBJ2-2; 7 nucleotides align to TRBD1. Trimming at V came to 4 bases and at J to 6 bases, leaving 5 bases not matched to a gene. Germline V gene data show CDR1 as SGHTA and CDR2 as FQGNSA. The CDR3 extends over 14 amino acids. The CDR3 sequence: CASSSTGRSGELFF. The CDR3 DNA reads as TGTGCCAGCAGCTCGACAGGGCGGTCCGGGGAGCTGTTTTTT.

V is TRBV2 and J is TRBJ2-7; TRBD1 is a possible D gene (6 bases). This CDR3 has 15 residues. V lost 1 base and J 5 bases, leaving 15 bases between the germline ends. The V gene's germline CDR1 is SNHLY and CDR2 FYNNEI. In DNA form, the CDR3 reads TGTGCCAGCAGTGAAGACGTCAGGGGTGCCAACGAGCAGTACTTC. It translates to CASSEDVRGANEQYF.

V gene TRBV6-1 combines with J gene TRBJ2-7; D may be TRBD1 (6 bases). The CDR3 consists of 13 residues. The germline V gene encodes CDR1 MNHNS and CDR2 SASEGT. Trimming took 7 bases from V and 5 from J, leaving 15 bases between them. CDR3 sequence: CASTRGPPHEQYF. The DNA of the CDR3 is TGTGCCAGCACCAGGGGACCGCCCCACGAGCAGTACTTC.

The chain employs TRBV2 and TRBJ1-2; 12 nucleotides align to TRBD1. The CDR3 is 16 residues long. Germline loops: CDR1 SNHLY, CDR2 FYNNEI. The J segment lost 3 bases and the V segment lost 7 bases, leaving 9 bases of the junction unmatched. This CDR3 is CASNPGQGAYDYGYTF. CDR3 sequence (DNA): TGTGCCAGCAATCCGGGACAGGGGGCGTATGACTATGGCTACACCTTC.

The V call is TRBV10-2, the J call TRBJ1-2, with 8 positions matching TRBD1. This CDR3 is built from 16 residues. The germline V gene has CDR1 WSHSY and CDR2 SAAADI. V lost 0 bases, J lost 4 bases, and 7 bases stayed unmatched. The CDR3 spells CASSESRGQVLYGYTF. The CDR3 bases are TGCGCCAGCAGTGAGTCGCGGGGACAGGTGCTCTATGGCTACACCTTC.

The CDR3 region is CASSLVARTIYGYTF. Here the CDR3 DNA reads TGTGCCAGCAGTTTAGTGGCCAGAACGATCTATGGCTACACCTTC. This chain links TRBV28 with TRBJ1-2; D is unresolved. This CDR3 is 15 amino acids long. Germline values: CDR1 MDHEN, CDR2 SYDVKM. V dropped 2 bases and J dropped 4 bases, with 14 bases sitting between them.

This chain joins TRBV10-3 and TRBJ2-2; 11 bases align to TRBD2. The CDR3 length is 13 residues. From germline, CDR1 is ENHRY and CDR2 SYGVKD. V lost 8 bases and J lost 14; bases outside the gene matches: 10. CDR3 amino acids: CAIGALAGEDLFF. The CDR3 nucleotides are TGTGCCATCGGAGCACTAGCGGGAGAGGACCTGTTTTTT.

The chain is built from TRBV7-9 and TRBJ1-5; no reliable D call. V shed 6 bases and J shed 6 bases, with 12 bases lying between them. This CDR3 region has 13 residues. Germline V CDR1 and CDR2: SEHNR, FQNEAQ (reference sequence). The CDR3: CASSEGSSQPQHF. The CDR3 nucleotides read TGTGCCAGCAGTGAGGGTAGTAGTCAGCCCCAGCATTTT.

There are a few counts of this clone. The J gene is TRBJ2-3, the V gene TRBV6-1; 8 bases align to TRBD2. Losses at the gene ends were 4 bases for V and 0 bases for J; bases not matched to a gene: 3. CDR3 size: 15 residues. Germline V gene lookup returns CDR1 MNHNS and CDR2 SASEGT. CDR3 residues: CASSAERGSTDTQYF. The CDR3 nucleotides read TGTGCCAGCAGTGCAGAGCGGGGGAGCACAGATACGCAGTATTTT.

This chain joins TRBV7-9 and TRBJ1-3; D might be TRBD1 (5 bases). Germline V lookup: CDR1 SEHNR, CDR2 FQNEAQ (reference sequence). The CDR3 consists of 15 residues. Trimming removed 1 base from V and 0 bases from J, with 7 bases in between. The CDR3 DNA follows: TGTGCCAGCAGCTTAGGGGGCAACTCTGGAAACACCATATATTTT. It is translated as CASSLGGNSGNTIYF.

V usage is TRBV27 and J usage is TRBJ2-2, with D tentatively TRBD2 (6 bases). CDR3 length: 16 amino acids. Germline loops: CDR1 MNHEY, CDR2 SMNVEV (reference sequence). V gave up 5 bases and J gave up 4 bases, with 17 bases separating them. CDR3 DNA sequence: TGTGCCAGCAGTCCCGTTCGGAGGGGAGGCACCGGGGAGCTGTTTTTT. This translates into CASSPVRRGGTGELFF.

This sequence joins TRBV5-6 and TRBJ2-7; 9 bases agree with TRBD1. Germline values: CDR1 SGHDT, CDR2 YYEEEE. The CDR3 has 15 residues. Unmatched junction bases numbered 7, after V lost 1 base and J lost 5 bases. The DNA for the CDR3 is TGTGCCAGCAGCTTGTACGGGACAGGGTTCGACGAGCAGTACTTC. Translated, it gives CASSLYGTGFDEQYF. The entire variable domain, with the rest obtained from reference TRBV5-6 and TRBJ2-7, is as follows: DAGVTQSPTHLIKTRGQQVTLRCSPKSGHDTVSWYQQALGQGPQFIFQYYEEEERQRGNFPDRFSGHQFPNYSSELNVNALLLGDSALYLCASSLYGTGFDEQYFGPGTRLTVT.

The chain is built from TRBV4-2 and TRBJ2-1; maybe TRBD2 (6 bases). CDR1 and CDR2 (germline): LGHNA, YNFKEQ. This CDR3 is built from 14 residues. With 1 base removed from V and 8 bases from J, the gap between germline ends came to 12 bases. CDR3: CASSQVRERDEQFF. The CDR3 nucleotides are TGTGCCAGCAGCCAAGTCCGGGAGCGTGATGAGCAGTTCTTC.

This chain joins TRBV6-5 and TRBJ1-1; D uncertain. The CDR3 loop spans 13 amino acids. Trimming left V 6 bases short and J 1 base short, with 9 bases between. Germline V gene lookup returns CDR1 MNHEY and CDR2 SVGAGI. The CDR3 reads CASRNLGNTEAFF. The DNA of the CDR3 is TGTGCCAGCAGAAACCTAGGGAACACTGAAGCTTTCTTT.

This chain connects TRBV7-8 to TRBJ1-4; 7 bases match TRBD1. The CDR3 loop spans 15 amino acids. The ends lost 5 bases at V and 4 bases at J; junction bases unmatched: 7. Germline V gives CDR1 SGHVS, CDR2 FQNEAQ. As DNA, the CDR3 is TGTGCCAGCAGCACAGACAGGGTATTTAATGAAAAACTGTTTTTT. This sequence encodes CASSTDRVFNEKLFF. Drawing the rest from reference TRBV7-8 and TRBJ1-4, the complete variable domain is GAGVSQSPRYKVAKRGQDVALRCDPISGHVSLFWYQQALGQGPEFLTYFQNEAQLDKSGLPSDRFFAERPEGSVSTLKIQRTQQEDSAVYLCASSTDRVFNEKLFFGSGTQLSVL.

V and J are TRBV25-1 and TRBJ2-1; a weak D match, TRBD2 (6 bases). In germline, CDR1 is MGHDK, CDR2 SYGVNS. Trimming took off 2 bases at V and 6 bases at J, with 20 bases between the two ends. CDR3 length: 17 residues. The chain's CDR3 is CASSEPDGRDSVNEQFF. CDR3 bases: TGTGCCAGCAGTGAACCGGATGGGCGGGATAGTGTCAATGAGCAGTTCTTC.

This clone was observed once. The chain uses TRBV7-6 and TRBJ2-1; 7 bases fit TRBD2. The V segment lost 0 bases and the J segment 9 bases; nucleotides outside the gene matches: 5. Germline assignment: CDR1 SGHVS and CDR2 FNYEAQ. The CDR3 consists of 14 residues. The CDR3 protein is CASSLAGRKGEQFF. The CDR3 region has the DNA TGTGCCAGCAGCTTAGCCGGGAGGAAGGGTGAGCAGTTCTTC. Drawing the rest from reference TRBV7-6 and TRBJ2-1, the complete variable domain is GAGVSQSPRYKVTKRGQDVALRCDPISGHVSLYWYRQALGQGPEFLTYFNYEAQQDKSGLPNDRFSAERPEGSISTLTIQRTEQRDSAMYRCASSLAGRKGEQFFGPGTRLTVL.

In its sample, this clone was seen once. The chain has TRBV9 and TRBJ2-1; 11 bases align to TRBD2. This CDR3 is 15 amino acids long. V gave up 4 bases and J gave up 3 bases; unmatched junction bases: 3. Germline CDR1 reads SGDLS; CDR2 reads YYNGEE. The CDR3 region has the DNA TGTGCCAGCAGCTTGGGACTAGCGGTCTACAATGAGCAGTTCTTC. Translating it yields CASSLGLAVYNEQFF.

The chain joins TRBV28 to TRBJ1-4, with a tentative D call TRBD1 (6 bases). CDR1 and CDR2 (germline): MDHEN, SYDVKM. This CDR3 has 15 amino acids. V shed 2 bases and J shed 8 bases, with 15 bases lying between them. The CDR3 nucleotides read TGTGCCAGCAGTTTAGGTACAGGGCAGTTCGAAAAACTGTTTTTT. Amino acid sequence: CASSLGTGQFEKLFF.